Each of the 19 T cell receptor beta chains below was sequenced from the same sample in a study of immune characterization of retroperitoneal liposarcoma. TCRdb re-called the PCR reads through MiXCR, storing one row per CDR3 protein. The data show approximately 11,000 distinct CDR3 sequences, roughly 29% seen once. Sequenced: tumor tissue. All receptors come from a male donor with retroperitoneal liposarcoma.

This clonotype was picked up many times. V is TRBV12-3 or TRBV12-4 and J is TRBJ2-1; tentative D call: TRBD2 (5 bases). Trimming pared 9 bases from V and 13 bases from J, leaving 25 bases between. This CDR3 has 14 amino acids. CDR3 sequence: CASCDSGFQETQFF. The CDR3 DNA is TGTGCCAGTTGTGACTCGGGGTTCCAAGAGACCCAGTTCTTC.

The chain has TRBV6-5 and TRBJ1-6, with TRBD1 as a possible D gene (5 bases). The CDR3 is 15 residues long. CDR1 is MNHEY, CDR2 SVGAGI, per germline. Trimming cost V 0 bases and J 9 bases, with 12 bases left between them. CDR3 in amino acids: CASSYSTGASSPLHF. Written as DNA, the CDR3 is TGTGCCAGCAGTTACTCGACCGGGGCAAGTTCACCCCTCCACTTT.

The chain combines TRBV12-3 or TRBV12-4 with TRBJ2-1; the D is unclear. This CDR3 spans 16 amino acids. Trimming shortened V by 1 base and J by 7 bases, and 17 bases separated the two germline ends. The DNA of the CDR3 is TGTGCCAGCAGTTTAGAAAGGTTGGGGATGGGGAATGAGCAGTTCTTC. It specifies CASSLERLGMGNEQFF.

By sample share, this clonotype is medium-sized (0.01 to 0.1%). V and J are TRBV6-1 and TRBJ2-3; 16 bases agree with TRBD2. With 5 bases clipped from V and 5 bases from J, the junction kept 13 bases outside the gene matches. The CDR3 sequence is 19 residues long. Germline CDR1 MNHNS, CDR2 SASEGT. Written as DNA, the CDR3 is TGTGCCAGCAGTACCCTCCCGGGACTAGCGGGGGGGCCGAGAGATACGCAGTATTTT. Its translation: CASSTLPGLAGGPRDTQYF.

The chain has TRBV19 and TRBJ2-7; TRBD1 agrees at 7 bases. V shed 5 bases and J 2 bases; nucleotides not matched to a gene: 6. This CDR3 is 14 amino acids long. Germline V lookup: CDR1 LNHDA, CDR2 SQIVND (reference sequence). The CDR3, as DNA: TGTGCCAGTAGTCCGCGACAGGGCACCTACGAGCAGTACTTC. This encodes CASSPRQGTYEQYF.

The genes are TRBV7-2 and TRBJ2-1; D perhaps matches TRBD2 (6 bases). With the DNA end fitting TRBJ2-7 better, the J assignment may be wrong. Germline CDR1 SGHTA, CDR2 FQGNSA. The CDR3 runs 16 residues. CDR3 in DNA: TGTGCCAGCAGCTTGGCCGGGGACTCCCCACGACTCGAGCAGTACTTC. Translation: CASSLAGDSPRLEQYF.

This clonotype was counted between two and nine times. The rearrangement uses TRBV25-1 and TRBJ1-2; D call uncertain. The CDR3 is made up of 15 amino acids. The germline V and J ends were trimmed by 5 bases and 5 bases, with 18 bases remaining between them. CDR1 is MGHDK and CDR2 is SYGVNS in the germline V gene. The CDR3 spells CASSINPTGPYGYTF. CDR3 sequence (DNA): TGTGCCAGCAGTATAAACCCGACGGGCCCATATGGCTACACCTTC.

V gene TRBV6-1 combines with J gene TRBJ2-3; D not certain. The DNA end lines up better with TRBJ2-1; the J call may be wrong. CDR3 length: 11 residues. Germline V CDR1 and CDR2: MNHNS, SASEGT. CDR3 bases: TGTGCCAGCAGCCGTGACAATGAGCAGTTCTTC. The encoded protein is CASSRDNEQFF.

In this sample, this clonotype turned up a few times. The V call is TRBV7-2, the J call TRBJ1-5, with unresolved D. Trimming shortened V by 1 base and J by 6 bases, and 16 bases separated the two germline ends. Germline V lookup: CDR1 SGHTA, CDR2 FQGNSA. The length of the CDR3 is 16 residues. The CDR3: CASSLETALSFQPQHF. CDR3 nucleotide sequence: TGTGCCAGCAGCTTAGAAACTGCCCTCAGTTTTCAGCCCCAGCATTTT.

There are a few counts of this clonotype. V is TRBV6-4 and J is TRBJ2-1; possible D gene TRBD2, 6 bases. The CDR3 is 16 amino acids. Per the germline V gene, CDR1 is MRHNA and CDR2 is SNTAGT. Trimming stripped 0 bases from V and 5 bases from J, with 14 bases between. This CDR3 reads CASSDSSGTGHNEQFF. The CDR3 DNA reads as TGTGCCAGCAGTGACTCATCCGGGACTGGCCACAATGAGCAGTTCTTC.

This clonotype is medium-sized within its sample. The chain employs TRBV11-3 and TRBJ2-1; D is ambiguous. Germline CDR1 reads SGHNT; CDR2 reads YENEEA. Trimming left V 0 bases short and J 10 bases short, with 22 bases between. CDR3 size: 17 residues. In DNA, the CDR3 is TGTGCCAGCAGCTTAGATCTTGTGGCCGACCCGCAGGACGAGCAGTTCTTC. It yields the protein CASSLDLVADPQDEQFF.

This clonotype showed up many times. This rearrangement joins TRBV7-2 to TRBJ2-1, with TRBD1 as a possible D gene (6 bases). Judging by the DNA end, TRBJ2-7 fits better; the J call may be wrong. CDR1 is SGHTA and CDR2 is FQGNSA in the germline V gene. The CDR3 is made up of 14 amino acids. This CDR3 is CASSFTQGNNEQYF. Here the CDR3 DNA reads TGTGCCAGCAGCTTTACACAGGGAAACAATGAGCAGTACTTC.

CDR3 loop: CASSPGTGNQPQHF. CDR3 DNA: TGTGCCAGCAGCCCCGGGACAGGAAATCAGCCCCAGCATTTT. The chain is built from TRBV6-1 and TRBJ1-5; 8 nucleotides agree with TRBD1. This CDR3 region has 14 residues. From germline, CDR1 is MNHNS and CDR2 SASEGT. V shed 6 bases and J 4 bases; nucleotides not matched to a gene: 5.

The chain is built from TRBV10-3 and TRBJ2-1; 7 nucleotides agree with TRBD1. Trimming at V came to 2 bases and at J to 4 bases, leaving 11 bases not matched to a gene. Germline V gene data show CDR1 as ENHRY and CDR2 as SYGVKD. CDR3 size: 17 residues. The CDR3: CAISEPSGTAHYNEQFF. The CDR3 DNA sequence: TGTGCCATCAGTGAGCCCTCTGGGACAGCGCATTACAATGAGCAGTTCTTC.

The chain employs TRBV6-1 and TRBJ1-2; D is unresolved. CDR3 size: 15 residues. Germline CDR1 and CDR2: MNHNS and SASEGT. The V gene lost 1 base and the J gene lost 3 bases, with 12 bases spanning the gap. CDR3 bases: TGTGCCAGCAGTGAAGAAGCCTACGTGGACTATGGCTACACCTTC. It translates to CASSEEAYVDYGYTF.

This clonotype was recorded at least ten times. V and J are TRBV11-3 and TRBJ2-5; 8 bases agree with TRBD2. V shed 2 bases, J shed 2 bases, and the junction held 4 bases outside the gene matches. The germline CDR1 and CDR2 sequences are SGHNT and YENEEA. CDR3 length equals 15 residues. CDR3 in amino acids: CASSLRASGQETQYF. CDR3 sequence (DNA): TGTGCCAGCAGCTTAAGGGCTAGCGGGCAAGAGACCCAGTACTTC. The full variable domain, its missing parts supplied by reference TRBV11-3 and TRBJ2-5, is EAGVVQSPRYKIIEKKQPVAFWCNPISGHNTLYWYLQNLGQGPELLIRYENEEAVDDSQLPKDRFSAERLKGVDSTLKIQPAELGDSAVYLCASSLRASGQETQYFGPGTRLLVL.

By proportion, this clonotype is medium-sized. This chain connects TRBV7-2 to TRBJ2-1; D gene uncertain. The V end was cut by 5 bases, the J end by 10 bases, with 18 bases between. Germline CDR1 and CDR2: SGHTA and FQGNSA. This CDR3 has 14 amino acids. The CDR3 region has the DNA TGTGCCAGCAGCCCGACGGGTCAAAACTACGAGCAGTTCTTC. Amino acids: CASSPTGQNYEQFF.

This chain joins TRBV7-9 and TRBJ2-4, with D perhaps TRBD1 or TRBD2 (5 bases each). This CDR3 contains 14 residues. Deletions cut 5 bases from V and 13 bases from J, with 21 bases between. Germline CDR1 reads SEHNR; CDR2 reads FQNEAQ (reference sequence). This chain's CDR3 is CASSPPGRTNEQYF. The CDR3 DNA sequence: TGTGCCAGCAGCCCCCCGGGACGGACGAATGAGCAGTACTTC.

This clonotype is termed large (0.1 to 1%). The chain recombines TRBV7-8 with TRBJ2-7; D is undetermined. The CDR3 covers 15 residues. Deletions cut 2 bases from V and 3 bases from J, with 14 bases between. Germline V gene lookup returns CDR1 SGHVS and CDR2 FQNEAQ. CDR3 region: CASSLRFGPRYEQYF. CDR3 in DNA: TGTGCCAGCAGCTTAAGGTTCGGGCCTCGCTACGAGCAGTACTTC.